The clone carrying this T cell receptor beta chain appeared many times. Its antigen is unidentified. Its ends do not fully match the called genes, so a read error is possible. The sample belongs to a study of breast tumors, draining lymph nodes, adjacent tissues. Findings and caveats of the study: Compared with basal-like, luminal-like tumors shared significantly more repertoire with nontumor tissue. That most tumor T cells come from lymph nodes remained unproven. Tumor TCR diversity was below lymph nodes but above nontumor tissue.

Samples came from axillary lymph nodes draining the breast cancer. TCRdb called the multiplex PCR reads again in MiXCR, with one record for every CDR3 protein. The profile shows 140,000 or so distinct CDR3 sequences, approximately 32% of them singletons. The TCR sequence derives from a female donor with breast cancer. Some clones in this sample may be carry-over from other donors' samples. What was sequenced was axillary lymph node tissue.

CDR3 DNA sequence: TGTGCCAGCAGGGAAGGGGGAATCTACGAGCAGTACTTC. It yields the protein CASREGGIYEQYF. The chain joins TRBV6-1 to TRBJ2-7; D possibly corresponds to TRBD1 (6 bases). This CDR3 is built from 13 residues. CDR1 is MNHNS, CDR2 SASEGT, per germline.